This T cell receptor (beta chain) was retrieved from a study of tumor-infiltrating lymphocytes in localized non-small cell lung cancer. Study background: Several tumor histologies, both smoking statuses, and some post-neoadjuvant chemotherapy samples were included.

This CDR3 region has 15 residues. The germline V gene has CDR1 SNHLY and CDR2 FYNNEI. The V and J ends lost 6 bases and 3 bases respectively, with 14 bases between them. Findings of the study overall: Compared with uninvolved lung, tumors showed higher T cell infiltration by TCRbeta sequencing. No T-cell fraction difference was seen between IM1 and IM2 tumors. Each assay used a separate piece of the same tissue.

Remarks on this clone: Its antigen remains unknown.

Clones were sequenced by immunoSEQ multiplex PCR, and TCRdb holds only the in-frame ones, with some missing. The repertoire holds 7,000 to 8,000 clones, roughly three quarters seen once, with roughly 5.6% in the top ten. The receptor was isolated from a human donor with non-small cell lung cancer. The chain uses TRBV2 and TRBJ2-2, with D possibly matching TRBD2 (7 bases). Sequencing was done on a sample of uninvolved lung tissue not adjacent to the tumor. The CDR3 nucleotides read TGTGCCAGCAGAGCCAGGGGAGGGTACACCGGGGAGCTGTTTTTT. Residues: CASRARGGYTGELFF.